The 26 T cell receptor beta chains in this list originate from one sample, sequenced in a study of T-cell reconstitution after alpha-beta-depleted transplantation in children. A TCRbeta library incorporating unique molecular identifiers was prepared. Each CDR3 protein gets one entry after TCRdb re-called the PCR reads with MiXCR. The top ten clones hold 25% to 30% of a sample with about 78,000 distinct CDR3 sequences, around 14% of them seen once. The starting material was PBMCs, mostly from graft donor cells, obtained 180 days after TCRalphabeta/CD19-depleted stem cell transplant. Every receptor here comes from a male patient aged 2-10 years who had a stem cell transplant for acute lymphoblastic leukemia, so the T cells may come from the graft donor.

There are many counts of this clonotype. The chain carries TRBV30 and TRBJ2-1; D might be TRBD2 (5 bases). The CDR3 is made up of 13 amino acids. The germline CDR1 and CDR2 sequences are GTSNPN and SVGIG (reference sequence). The germline V and J ends were trimmed by 5 bases and 10 bases, with 18 bases remaining between them. The CDR3 is CAWASHWRAEQFF. In nucleotides, the CDR3 is TGTGCCTGGGCTAGTCATTGGCGGGCGGAGCAGTTCTTC.

The sample holds a few counts of this clonotype. The DNA for the CDR3 is TGTGCCAGCAGCCAGGCTCCCGGGACGGCGGTTTACAATGAGCAGTTCTTC. Its protein is CASSQAPGTAVYNEQFF. V is TRBV4-2 and J is TRBJ2-1; D may be TRBD1 or TRBD2 (5 bases each). This CDR3 spans 17 amino acids. The V end was cut by 3 bases, the J end by 4 bases, with 19 bases between. Germline CDR1 and CDR2: LGHNA and YNFKEQ.

This clonotype was detected many times. The chain employs TRBV10-3 and TRBJ2-7; TRBD2 matches 14 bases. This CDR3 region has 15 residues. The V segment lost 6 bases and the J segment 2 bases; nucleotides outside the gene matches: 3. CDR1 and CDR2 from the germline V gene are ENHRY and SYGVKD. In DNA form, the CDR3 reads TGTGCCATCAGCGGGACTAGCGGGGGCCCCTACGAGCAGTACTTC. Translated, it gives CAISGTSGGPYEQYF.

The genes are TRBV24-1 and TRBJ2-6; 9 bases line up with TRBD2. The germline V gene has CDR1 KGHDR and CDR2 SFDVKD. Trimming cost V 5 bases and J 0 bases; bases outside gene matches: 10. There are 19 residues in the CDR3. CDR3 sequence: CATSVSGGKTSSGANVLTF. As DNA, the CDR3 is TGTGCCACCAGTGTTAGCGGGGGAAAAACCTCCTCTGGGGCCAACGTCCTGACTTTC.

This clonotype was counted at least ten times. V gene TRBV5-1 combines with J gene TRBJ2-5; 9 positions match TRBD1. The CDR3 length is 13 residues. Germline V gene lookup returns CDR1 SGHRS and CDR2 YFSETQ. V shed 4 bases, J shed 2 bases, and the junction held 0 bases outside the gene matches. DNA of the CDR3: TGCGCCAGCAGCGGGACAGGGCAAGAGACCCAGTACTTC. This codes for CASSGTGQETQYF.

In this sample, this clonotype turned up a few times. The CDR3 spells CASGPEENIQYF. In nucleotides, the CDR3 is TGCGCCAGCGGACCGGAGGAAAACATTCAGTACTTC. The chain carries TRBV5-1 and TRBJ2-4; D is perhaps TRBD2 (5 bases). Looked up from germline, CDR1 is SGHRS and CDR2 is YFSETQ. The CDR3 is 12 residues long. The V gene lost 7 bases and the J gene lost 5 bases, with 10 bases spanning the gap. The full variable domain, rest sourced from reference TRBV5-1 and TRBJ2-4, is KAGVTQTPRYLIKTRGQQVTLSCSPISGHRSVSWYQQTPGQGLQFLFEYFSETQRNKGNFPGRFSGRQFSNSRSEMNVSTLELGDSALYLCASGPEENIQYFGAGTRLSVL.

The chain is built from TRBV20-1 and TRBJ2-2; D unresolved. V was cut by 0 bases and J by 8 bases, with 19 bases left in between. Germline-derived CDR1 and CDR2 are DFQATT and SNEGSKA (reference sequence). The CDR3 is 16 amino acids. The CDR3: CSARDARGPQLGELFF. For the CDR3, the DNA is TGCAGTGCTAGAGATGCCCGAGGACCCCAACTGGGGGAGCTGTTTTTT.

The V call is TRBV6-2 or TRBV6-3, the J call TRBJ2-5, with D unresolved. Deletions cut 6 bases from V and 9 bases from J, with 17 bases between. The CDR3 is 13 residues long. Germline CDR1 MNHEY, CDR2 SVGEGT. The CDR3 nucleotides are TGTGCCAGCAGCCCTCCCGAGAGCAGACCCCAGTACTTC. Translated, it gives CASSPPESRPQYF.

This clonotype has only a few counts. This chain links TRBV7-2 with TRBJ2-7; a weak D match, TRBD2 (5 bases). Trimming shortened V by 1 base and J by 2 bases, and 9 bases separated the two germline ends. Germline loops: CDR1 SGHTA, CDR2 FQGNSA. This CDR3 has 14 residues. The CDR3 DNA sequence: TGTGCCAGCAGCTTAGGAGGGATGGCCTACGAGCAGTACTTC. It encodes CASSLGGMAYEQYF. Using reference TRBV7-2 and TRBJ2-7 for the parts outside the CDR3, the full variable domain is GAGVSQSPSNKVTEKGKDVELRCDPISGHTALYWYRQSLGQGLEFLIYFQGNSAPDKSGLPSDRFSAERTGGSVSTLTIQRTQQEDSAVYLCASSLGGMAYEQYFGPGTRLTVT.

The V gene is TRBV27, the J gene TRBJ2-3, with D possibly TRBD2 on 6 matching bases. V was shortened by 7 bases and J by 2 bases, with 22 bases between the two germline ends. Germline CDR1 and CDR2: MNHEY and SMNVEV (reference sequence). The CDR3 length is 17 residues. This chain's CDR3 is CASKQLTGTRDTDTQYF. CDR3 in DNA: TGTGCCAGCAAACAACTAACCGGGACTCGTGACACAGATACGCAGTATTTT.

The gene calls are TRBV7-9 and TRBJ1-2, with D perhaps TRBD1 (5 bases). Germline CDR1 and CDR2: SEHNR and FQNEAQ (reference sequence). The CDR3 has 14 residues. V was pared by 5 bases and J by 3 bases, with 13 bases between. This chain's CDR3 is CASSALREDYGYTF. CDR3 bases: TGTGCCAGCAGCGCACTCAGGGAGGACTATGGCTACACCTTC.

This clonotype was seen a few times. The chain is built from TRBV20-1 and TRBJ2-3, with a weak D call TRBD1 (6 bases). Trimming pared 7 bases from V and 1 base from J, leaving 18 bases between. Germline V lookup: CDR1 DFQATT, CDR2 SNEGSKA (reference sequence). The CDR3 is 15 residues long. This CDR3 reads CSGGKGVVGTDTQYF. CDR3 DNA: TGCAGTGGGGGGAAGGGGGTCGTCGGCACAGATACGCAGTATTTT.

This clonotype was recorded many times. The chain has TRBV20-1 and TRBJ1-5, with D maybe TRBD1 (6 bases). In germline, CDR1 is DFQATT, CDR2 SNEGSKA (reference sequence). Trimming removed 3 bases from V and 5 bases from J, with 11 bases in between. The CDR3 has 13 residues. In nucleotides, the CDR3 is TGCAGTGCTAGTAGGGGGGTTGATCAGCCCCAGCATTTT. This encodes CSASRGVDQPQHF.

This clonotype was detected a few times. This sequence joins TRBV7-8 and TRBJ2-7; D might be TRBD1 or TRBD2, each matching 6 bases. The germline V gene encodes CDR1 SGHVS and CDR2 FQNEAQ. The CDR3 runs 14 residues. V was cut by 4 bases and J by 0 bases, with 10 bases left in between. The CDR3 reads CASSWGASSYEQYF. The CDR3 nucleotides are TGTGCCAGCAGCTGGGGGGCCAGCTCCTACGAGCAGTACTTC.

This clonotype was detected a few times. The chain has TRBV28 and TRBJ2-1; TRBD2 aligns across 13 bases. The V gene's germline CDR1 is MDHEN and CDR2 SYDVKM. J was trimmed by 2 bases and V by 6 bases; bases with no gene match: 4. This CDR3 is built from 16 residues. The CDR3 reads CASSYGLAGAYNEQFF. The CDR3 DNA sequence: TGTGCCAGCAGCTACGGACTAGCGGGGGCCTACAATGAGCAGTTCTTC.

The chain is built from TRBV7-3 and TRBJ2-2; either TRBD1 or TRBD2 may fit D (5 bases each). Trimming removed 2 bases at V and 4 bases at J, with 14 bases between. This CDR3 is 16 amino acids long. Germline CDR1 and CDR2: SGHTA and FQGTGA. The CDR3 bases are TGTGCCAGCAGCTTACCTATAGGGACCTTCACCGGGGAGCTGTTTTTT. Its protein is CASSLPIGTFTGELFF.

This clonotype was seen more than once but under ten times. The gene calls are TRBV7-9 and TRBJ1-2; D is ambiguous. Germline V gene lookup returns CDR1 SEHNR and CDR2 FQNEAQ (reference sequence). The length of the CDR3 is 11 residues. Trimming left V 11 bases short and J 3 bases short, with 10 bases between. The CDR3 loop reads CAGERDYGYTF. DNA for the CDR3: TGTGCCGGTGAGAGGGACTATGGCTACACCTTC.

This clonotype was observed a few times. The rearrangement uses TRBV28 and TRBJ1-5; possible D gene TRBD1, 5 bases. CDR3 length equals 16 residues. The V end lost 5 bases, the J end lost 2 bases, and 16 bases lay between the germline ends. Germline V lookup: CDR1 MDHEN, CDR2 SYDVKM. The CDR3 DNA follows: TGTGCCAGCAGTCGCCAGGGCCCTACTCGCAATCAGCCCCAGCATTTT. Translated: CASSRQGPTRNQPQHF.

This clonotype was counted many times. The V call is TRBV12-3 or TRBV12-4, the J call TRBJ2-3; no reliable D call. The V gene lost 2 bases and the J gene lost 6 bases, with 15 bases spanning the gap. The CDR3 sequence is 15 residues long. The CDR3 coding sequence is TGTGCCAGCAGTTTAAATCCCGGGTCAAGGGATACGCAGTATTTT. Translation: CASSLNPGSRDTQYF.

The CDR3 nucleotides read TGTGCCAGCAGCCAAGCACTTGGGGTGGAAAGGGGAAGACAGTACTTC. Translating it yields CASSQALGVERGRQYF. The rearrangement links TRBV7-2 to TRBJ2-5; TRBD1 might be the D (5 bases). CDR1 is SGHTA and CDR2 is FQGNSA in the germline V gene. This CDR3 has 16 residues. Trimming stripped 5 bases from V and 11 bases from J, with 27 bases between.

A few counts support this clonotype. The gene calls are TRBV7-2 and TRBJ1-2; maybe TRBD1 (6 bases). The germline V and J ends were trimmed by 8 bases and 5 bases, with 18 bases remaining between them. Germline V gives CDR1 SGHTA, CDR2 FQGNSA. The CDR3 contains 14 residues. The DNA of the CDR3 is TGTGCCAGCCCTCGGAGGGGGGATAGTTATGGCTACACCTTC. Protein: CASPRRGDSYGYTF.

Many counts were recorded for this clonotype. The V and J genes are TRBV5-1 and TRBJ2-2, with TRBD2 as a possible D gene (6 bases). The V end was cut by 2 bases, the J end by 4 bases, with 12 bases between. The germline CDR1 and CDR2 sequences are SGHRS and YFSETQ. CDR3 length equals 15 residues. The CDR3 bases are TGCGCCAGCAGCTTAGAACTAGCTGGCACCGGGGAGCTGTTTTTT. Encoded protein: CASSLELAGTGELFF.

This chain connects TRBV20-1 to TRBJ2-5, with TRBD1 matching over 9 bases. Germline V gives CDR1 DFQATT, CDR2 SNEGSKA (reference sequence). This CDR3 contains 11 residues. Trimming removed 5 bases from V and 5 bases from J; junction bases left unmatched: 0. CDR3 nucleotide sequence: TGCAGTGCTGGACAGGGGGAGACCCAGTACTTC. Translating gives CSAGQGETQYF.

This clonotype was detected only a few times. The rearrangement joins TRBV5-1 to TRBJ1-1; D unclear. V was trimmed by 3 bases and J by 2 bases, leaving 8 bases between them. The CDR3 runs to 13 residues. Germline V lookup: CDR1 SGHRS, CDR2 YFSETQ. The CDR3, as DNA: TGCGCCAGCAGCTATGGTGTCAACACTGAAGCTTTCTTT. Translation gives CASSYGVNTEAFF.

This clonotype was recorded at least ten times. The rearrangement joins TRBV6-5 to TRBJ2-3; 7 bases match TRBD2. The CDR3 loop spans 11 amino acids. V shed 8 bases and J 7 bases; nucleotides not matched to a gene: 3. Germline assignment: CDR1 MNHEY and CDR2 SVGAGI. CDR3 in DNA: TGTGCCAGCTTGAGCGGGAATACGCAGTATTTT. Translation: CASLSGNTQYF.

A few counts support this clonotype. V gene TRBV2 combines with J gene TRBJ2-1; 13 nucleotides line up with TRBD2. V shed 6 bases and J 6 bases; nucleotides not matched to a gene: 5. The CDR3 is 15 amino acids. Germline CDR1 SNHLY, CDR2 FYNNEI. This CDR3 is CASRSTSGGGNEQFF. CDR3 sequence (DNA): TGTGCCAGCAGATCCACTAGCGGGGGGGGCAATGAGCAGTTCTTC.